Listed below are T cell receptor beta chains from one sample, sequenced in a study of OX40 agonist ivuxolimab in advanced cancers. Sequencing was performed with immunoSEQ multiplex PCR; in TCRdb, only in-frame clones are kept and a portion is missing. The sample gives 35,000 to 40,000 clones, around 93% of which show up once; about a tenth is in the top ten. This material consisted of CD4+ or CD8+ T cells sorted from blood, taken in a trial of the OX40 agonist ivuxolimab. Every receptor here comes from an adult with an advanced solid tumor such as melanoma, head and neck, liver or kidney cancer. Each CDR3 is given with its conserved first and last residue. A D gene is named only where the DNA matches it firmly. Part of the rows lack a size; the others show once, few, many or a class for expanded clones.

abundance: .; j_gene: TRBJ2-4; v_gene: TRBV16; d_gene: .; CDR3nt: TGTGCCAGCAGCCGTCCTAGGGACCTAGCCAAAAACATTCAGTACTTC; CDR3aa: CASSRPRDLAKNIQYF
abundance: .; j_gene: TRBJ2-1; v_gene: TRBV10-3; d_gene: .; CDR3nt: TGTGCCATCAGTGAGTCGACAGTAAAGGGTTTTGAGCAGTTCTTC; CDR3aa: CAISESTVKGFEQFF
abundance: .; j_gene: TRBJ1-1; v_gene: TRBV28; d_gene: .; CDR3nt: TGTGCGGCTAGCCAGGGTTCGAACACTGAAGCTTTCTTT; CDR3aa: CAASQGSNTEAFF
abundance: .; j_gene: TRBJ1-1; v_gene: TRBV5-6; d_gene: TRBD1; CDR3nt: TGTGCCAGCAGCTGGGGACAGTTCTCTATGAACACTGAAGCTTTCTTT; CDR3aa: CASSWGQFSMNTEAFF
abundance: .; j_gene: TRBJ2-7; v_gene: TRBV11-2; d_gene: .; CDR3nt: TGTGCCAGCAGCTCCGGGACGGACCACACCGAGCAGTACTTC; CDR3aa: CASSSGTDHTEQYF
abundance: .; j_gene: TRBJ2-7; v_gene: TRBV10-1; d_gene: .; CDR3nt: TGCGCCAGCAGTGAATATCGAGGACCTAACCCCTCCGAGCAGTACTTC; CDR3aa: CASSEYRGPNPSEQYF
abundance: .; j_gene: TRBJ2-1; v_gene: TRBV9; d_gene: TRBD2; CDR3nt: TGTGCCAGCAGCGCATCGGGACTAGCGGGAAACGAGCAGTTCTTC; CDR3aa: CASSASGLAGNEQFF
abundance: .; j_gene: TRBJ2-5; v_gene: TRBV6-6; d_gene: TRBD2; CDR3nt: TGTGCCAGCAGTTCCATACTAGCGGGTATCCAAGAGACCCAGTACTTC; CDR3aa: CASSSILAGIQETQYF
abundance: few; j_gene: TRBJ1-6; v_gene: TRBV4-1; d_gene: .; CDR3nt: TGCGCCAGCAGCCAAACAGGAACTAGTTCACCCCTCCACTTT; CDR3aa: CASSQTGTSSPLHF
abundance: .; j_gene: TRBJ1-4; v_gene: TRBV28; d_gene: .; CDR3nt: TGTGCCAGCACTATCGTCGGGTATGAAAAACTGTTTTTT; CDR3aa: CASTIVGYEKLFF
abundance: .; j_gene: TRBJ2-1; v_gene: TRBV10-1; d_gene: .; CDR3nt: TGCGCCAGCAGTGAGGGAGGGACCGTGAATGAGCAGTTCTTC; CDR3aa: CASSEGGTVNEQFF
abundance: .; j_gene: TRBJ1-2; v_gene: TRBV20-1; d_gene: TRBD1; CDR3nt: TGCAGTGCCAAGACAGGGTATGGCTACACCTTC; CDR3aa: CSAKTGYGYTF
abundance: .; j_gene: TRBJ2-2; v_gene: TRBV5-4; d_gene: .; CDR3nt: TGTGCCAGCAGCTTAGAGGACAGTAACACCGGGGAGCTGTTTTTT; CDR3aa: CASSLEDSNTGELFF
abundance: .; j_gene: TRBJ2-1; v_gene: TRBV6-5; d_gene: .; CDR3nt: TGTGCCAGCAGTTACTCGACAAACAATGAGCAGTTCTTC; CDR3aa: CASSYSTNNEQFF
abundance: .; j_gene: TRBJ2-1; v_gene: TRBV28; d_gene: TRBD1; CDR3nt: TGTGCCAGCAGACCCGGGACAGGGAGAAACAATGAGCAGTTCTTC; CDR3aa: CASRPGTGRNNEQFF
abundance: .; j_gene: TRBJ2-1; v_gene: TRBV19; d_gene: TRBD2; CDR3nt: TGTGCCAGTAGTCCCGGGACTAGTAGCTACAATGAGCAGTTCTTC; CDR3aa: CASSPGTSSYNEQFF
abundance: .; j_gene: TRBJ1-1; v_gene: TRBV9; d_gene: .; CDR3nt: TGTGCCAGCAGTATAGGGGGAAACACTGAAGCTTTCTTT; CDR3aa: CASSIGGNTEAFF
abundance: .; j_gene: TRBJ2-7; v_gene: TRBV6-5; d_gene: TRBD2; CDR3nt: TGTGCCAGCAGTCAAGGACTAGCCGGATACGAGCAGTACTTC; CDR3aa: CASSQGLAGYEQYF
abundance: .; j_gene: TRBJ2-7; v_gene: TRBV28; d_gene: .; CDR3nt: TGTGCCAGCAGTTCCCCCTTGAGCTCCTACGAGCAGTACTTC; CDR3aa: CASSSPLSSYEQYF
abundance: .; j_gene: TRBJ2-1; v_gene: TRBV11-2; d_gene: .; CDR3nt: TGTGCCAGCAGCTTAGACGCCGTTTACAATGAGCAGTTCTTC; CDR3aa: CASSLDAVYNEQFF
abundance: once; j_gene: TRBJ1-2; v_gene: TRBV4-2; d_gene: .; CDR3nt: TGTGCCAGCAGCCAACGGGACCGGAGGTATGGCTACACCTTC; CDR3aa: CASSQRDRRYGYTF
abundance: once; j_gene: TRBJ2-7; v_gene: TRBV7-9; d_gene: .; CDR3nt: TGTGCCAGCGCCTTCTCCTACGAGCAGTACTTC; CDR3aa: CASAFSYEQYF
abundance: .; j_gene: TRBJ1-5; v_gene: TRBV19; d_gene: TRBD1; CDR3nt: TGTGCCAGTAGTACAGGGACAGGCTATAGCAATCAGCCCCAGCATTTT; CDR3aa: CASSTGTGYSNQPQHF
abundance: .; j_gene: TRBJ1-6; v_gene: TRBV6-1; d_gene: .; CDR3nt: TGTGCCAGCAGTGAATTTACGGACGGGTCGTCACCCCTCCACTTT; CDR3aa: CASSEFTDGSSPLHF
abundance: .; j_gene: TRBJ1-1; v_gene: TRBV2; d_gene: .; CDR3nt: TGTGCCAGCAGTGAAGGGAGGTTGCGGACTGAAGCTTTCTTT; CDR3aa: CASSEGRLRTEAFF
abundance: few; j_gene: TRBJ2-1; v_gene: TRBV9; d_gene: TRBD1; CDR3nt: TGTGCCAGCAGCTACCGGGACAGGGGAGTTACTGAGCAGTTCTTC; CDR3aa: CASSYRDRGVTEQFF
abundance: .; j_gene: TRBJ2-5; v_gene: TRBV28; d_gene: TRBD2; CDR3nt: TGTGCCAGCAGTTTAGGGACTAGCGGGGCCAAGAAGTCCCAGTACTTC; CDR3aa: CASSLGTSGAKKSQYF
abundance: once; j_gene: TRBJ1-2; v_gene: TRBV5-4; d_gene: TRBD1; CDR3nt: TGTGCCAGCAGCGAAAGGACAGGGGGGAACTATGGCTACACCTTC; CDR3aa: CASSERTGGNYGYTF
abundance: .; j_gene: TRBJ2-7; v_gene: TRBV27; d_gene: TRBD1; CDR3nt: TGTGCCAGCAGGCCGGGACAGGGGTCCTACGAGCAGTACTTC; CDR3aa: CASRPGQGSYEQYF
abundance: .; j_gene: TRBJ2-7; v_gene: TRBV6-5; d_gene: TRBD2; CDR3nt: TGTGCCAGCAGTCAACCGGGACTAGCTAACGAGCAGTACTTC; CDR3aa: CASSQPGLANEQYF
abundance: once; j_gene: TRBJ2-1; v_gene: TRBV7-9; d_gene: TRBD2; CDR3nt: TGTGCCAGCAGCACCAGGACTAGCGGGAGGGATGAGCAGTTCTTC; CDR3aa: CASSTRTSGRDEQFF
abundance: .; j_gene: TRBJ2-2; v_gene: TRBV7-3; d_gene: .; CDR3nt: TGTGCCAGCAGCTCCCGCCCCCCGGGAAGTACTCTCACCGGGGAGCTGTTTTTT; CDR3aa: CASSSRPPGSTLTGELFF
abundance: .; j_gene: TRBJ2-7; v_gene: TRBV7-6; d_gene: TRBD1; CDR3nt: TGTGCCAGCAGCCCCCGGACAGGGTTCTCCTACGAGCAGTACTTC; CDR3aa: CASSPRTGFSYEQYF
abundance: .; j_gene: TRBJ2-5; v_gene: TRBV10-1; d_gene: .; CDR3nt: TGCGCCAGCAGTCGGGCAGACCAAGAGACCCAGTACTTC; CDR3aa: CASSRADQETQYF
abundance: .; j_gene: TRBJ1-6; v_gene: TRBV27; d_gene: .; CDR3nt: TGTGCCAGCAGTCCCTGGGGGAGCTCCTATAATTCACCCCTCCACTTT; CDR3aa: CASSPWGSSYNSPLHF
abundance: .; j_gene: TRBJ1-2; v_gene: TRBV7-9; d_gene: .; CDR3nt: TGTGCCAGCAGCTTTACAGGGCTACGGGGCTACACCTTC; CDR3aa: CASSFTGLRGYTF
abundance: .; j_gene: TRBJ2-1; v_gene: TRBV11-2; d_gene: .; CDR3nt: TGTGCCAGCAGCTTAATCGAAATCCGTGAGCAGTTCTTC; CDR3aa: CASSLIEIREQFF
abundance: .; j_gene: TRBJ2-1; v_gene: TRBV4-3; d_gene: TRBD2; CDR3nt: TGCGCCAGCAGCGCCCGACTAGCGGGGCAATACAATGAGCAGTTCTTC; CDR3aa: CASSARLAGQYNEQFF
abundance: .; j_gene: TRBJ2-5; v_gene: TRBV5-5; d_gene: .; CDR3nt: TGTGCCAGCAGCTTGGCACCGCCACGCGGGGAGCAGTACTTC; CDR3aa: CASSLAPPRGEQYF
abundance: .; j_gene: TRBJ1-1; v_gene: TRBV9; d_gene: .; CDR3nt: TGTGCCAGCAGCTCCTCGGGTCCAGCTTTCTTT; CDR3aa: CASSSSGPAFF
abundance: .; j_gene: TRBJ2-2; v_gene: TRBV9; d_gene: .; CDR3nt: TGTGCCAGCAGCGTAGAAGGCGGGGAGCTGTTTTTT; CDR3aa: CASSVEGGELFF
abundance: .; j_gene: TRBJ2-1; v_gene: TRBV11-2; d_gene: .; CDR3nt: TGTGCCAGCAGCTTTCGGACGGAGAACAATGAGCAGTTCTTC; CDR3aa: CASSFRTENNEQFF
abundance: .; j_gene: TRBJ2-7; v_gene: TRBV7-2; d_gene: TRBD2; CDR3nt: TGTGCCAGCAGTCCCGGGACTAGCAACGAGCAGTACTTC; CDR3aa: CASSPGTSNEQYF
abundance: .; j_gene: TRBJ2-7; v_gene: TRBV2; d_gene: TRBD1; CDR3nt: TGTGCCAGCAGTGAAGTCCGGACAGGGGGCCTCTACGAGCAGTACTTC; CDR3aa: CASSEVRTGGLYEQYF
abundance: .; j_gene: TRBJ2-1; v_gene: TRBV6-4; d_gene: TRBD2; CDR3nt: TGTGCCAGCAGTGATGGCGGGGGCTACAATGAGCAGTTCTTC; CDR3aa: CASSDGGGYNEQFF
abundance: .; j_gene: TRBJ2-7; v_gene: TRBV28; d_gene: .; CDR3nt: TGTGCCAGCAGTACCCGGGCCGCTACCTACGAGCAGTACTTC; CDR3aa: CASSTRAATYEQYF
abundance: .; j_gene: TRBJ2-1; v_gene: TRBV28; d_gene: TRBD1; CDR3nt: TGTGCCAGCAGTTGGATCGAGACAGGGGGCGCGGACAATGAGCAGTTCTTC; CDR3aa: CASSWIETGGADNEQFF